The 26 T cell receptor beta chains below come from one sample, sequenced in a study of shared clonotypes between healthy human individuals. Generated by immunoSEQ multiplex PCR, the TCRdb table keeps only in-frame clones and is missing some. The sample has about 2 million clones; about 95% are singletons. Selected positively for CCR7 and CD45RO-negative, naive CD8 cells excluded terminally differentiated effector memory CD45RA+ cells. Material for sequencing was naive CD8+ T cells sorted from blood. The origin of the receptors is a man aged 18 to 30 in good health.

The J gene is TRBJ2-5, the V gene TRBV27, with 7 positions matching TRBD2. The CDR3 is 16 amino acids. Germline lookup yields CDR1 MNHEY and CDR2 SMNVEV (reference sequence). The junction had 11 bases not matched to a gene; V was cut back by 0 bases and J by 7 bases. In DNA, the CDR3 is TGTGCCAGCAGTTTATCGGCGGGGGACCTCGAGGGGACCCAGTACTTC. Residues: CASSLSAGDLEGTQYF.

The chain links TRBV5-4 to TRBJ1-1; no definite D call. The CDR3 spans 13 residues. Germline values: CDR1 SGHNT, CDR2 YYREEE (reference sequence). Trimming pared 1 base from V and 1 base from J, leaving 5 bases between. CDR3 protein: CASSLMENTEAFF. CDR3 nucleotide sequence: TGTGCCAGCAGCTTGATGGAGAACACTGAAGCTTTCTTT.

V and J are TRBV13 and TRBJ1-6; D is ambiguous. In germline, CDR1 is PRHDT, CDR2 FYEKMQ (reference sequence). Deletions cut 2 bases from V and 8 bases from J, with 7 bases between. This CDR3 comprises 13 residues. The CDR3 coding sequence is TGTGCCAGCAGCTTAAATAGGGATTCACCCCTCCACTTT. It translates to CASSLNRDSPLHF. The variable domain in full, completed from reference TRBV13 and TRBJ1-6, reads AAGVIQSPRHLIKEKRETATLKCYPIPRHDTVYWYQQGPGQDPQFLISFYEKMQSDKGSIPDRFSAQQFSDYHSELNMSSLELGDSALYFCASSLNRDSPLHFGNGTRLTVT.

V is TRBV5-1 and J is TRBJ1-1; D unresolved. Germline V gene sequence: CDR1 SGHRS, CDR2 YFSETQ. The V gene lost 5 bases and the J gene lost 2 bases, with 7 bases spanning the gap. The CDR3 runs to 12 residues. The CDR3 loop reads CASRMGNTEAFF. The CDR3 nucleotides are TGCGCCAGCAGGATGGGAAACACTGAAGCTTTCTTT.

The gene calls are TRBV7-2 and TRBJ2-1; D gene uncertain. The CDR3 covers 16 residues. The germline V gene encodes CDR1 SGHTA and CDR2 FQGNSA. Between the trimmed V and J ends, which lost 2 bases and 5 bases, there was a span of 16 bases. CDR3 region: CASSLSTSMPNNEQFF. CDR3 in DNA: TGTGCCAGCAGCTTATCAACTTCGATGCCTAACAATGAGCAGTTCTTC.

V is TRBV7-2 and J is TRBJ2-7, with a weak D call TRBD2 (6 bases). The germline CDR1 and CDR2 sequences are SGHTA and FQGNSA. V lost 5 bases to trimming and J lost 3 bases, with 17 bases between them. This CDR3 region has 15 residues. The CDR3 region has the DNA TGTGCCAGCAGCCCCTCGGGACTTTTGGACTACGAGCAGTACTTC. This translates into CASSPSGLLDYEQYF.

J is TRBJ1-6 and V is TRBV9, with 7 bases that match TRBD1. Germline V gene data show CDR1 as SGDLS and CDR2 as YYNGEE. The CDR3 length is 17 residues. After removal of 3 bases from V and 0 bases from J, the junction contained 6 bases not matched to a gene. CDR3 DNA: TGTGCCAGCAGCGCCTCAGGGGGACCCTCCTATAATTCACCCCTCCACTTT. Protein sequence: CASSASGGPSYNSPLHF.

Comment on this clone: Relative to the germline gene, one junction end is altered; a read error may explain this. This rearrangement joins TRBV7-7 to TRBJ2-5; weak D call: TRBD1 (6 bases). The CDR3 runs 14 residues. The germline CDR1 and CDR2 sequences are SSHAT and FNYEAQ (reference sequence). The CDR3 reads CASSFRQDEETQYF. CDR3 bases: TGTGCTAGCAGCTTTAGACAGGACGAAGAGACCCAGTACTTC.

This chain joins TRBV7-6 and TRBJ1-5; perhaps TRBD1 as D (5 bases). CDR1 and CDR2 (germline): SGHVS, FNYEAQ. Trimming stripped 5 bases from V and 7 bases from J, with 18 bases between. The CDR3 consists of 15 residues. DNA of the CDR3: TGTGCCAGCAGCGTCGCTGGGGGGGGTGGCCAGCCCCAGCATTTT. This encodes CASSVAGGGGQPQHF.

The J gene is TRBJ1-2, the V gene TRBV7-8; D is uncertain. CDR1 and CDR2 from the germline V gene are SGHVS and FQNEAQ. The CDR3 runs 14 residues. Between the trimmed V and J ends, which lost 5 bases and 0 bases, there was a span of 10 bases. Here the CDR3 reads CASSPGGTNYGYTF. The CDR3 DNA follows: TGTGCCAGCAGCCCAGGTGGAACTAACTATGGCTACACCTTC.

This clone showed up just once. The chain recombines TRBV7-6 with TRBJ2-4; 7 bases fit TRBD1. There are 15 residues in the CDR3. CDR1 SGHVS and CDR2 FNYEAQ come from the germline V gene. The V gene end was trimmed by 0 bases and the J gene end by 5 bases; junction bases not matched to a gene: 4. As DNA, the CDR3 is TGTGCCAGCAGCTTAGCTCTGGGACAGCAAAACATTCAGTACTTC. Translating it yields CASSLALGQQNIQYF.

The chain employs TRBV2 and TRBJ2-3, with D maybe TRBD2 (5 bases). CDR1 and CDR2 (germline): SNHLY, FYNNEI. This CDR3 is built from 15 residues. The ends were cut back, 4 bases at V and 0 bases at J, with 11 bases in the middle. This CDR3 is CASSVLRTSTDTQYF. The CDR3 bases are TGTGCCAGCAGTGTCTTGCGGACTAGCACAGATACGCAGTATTTT.

This clone was detected only a few times. J is TRBJ1-5 and V is TRBV2, with TRBD1 matching over 8 bases. The length of the CDR3 is 16 residues. CDR1 is SNHLY and CDR2 is FYNNEI in the germline V gene. The V segment lost 4 bases and the J segment 7 bases; nucleotides outside the gene matches: 12. The CDR3 protein is CASSAGQGGSLQPQHF. The CDR3 DNA reads TGTGCCAGCAGTGCTGGACAGGGAGGAAGTTTACAGCCCCAGCATTTT. Combining the CDR3 with reference TRBV2 and TRBJ1-5 gives the whole variable domain EPEVTQTPSHQVTQMGQEVILRCVPISNHLYFYWYRQILGQKVEFLVSFYNNEISEKSEIFDDQFSVERPDGSNFTLKIRSTKLEDSAMYFCASSAGQGGSLQPQHFGDGTRLSIL.

This chain links TRBV29-1 with TRBJ1-2, with 8 bases matching TRBD1. CDR3 length: 16 amino acids. Per the germline V gene, CDR1 is SQVTM and CDR2 is ANQGSEA. Trimming at V came to 4 bases and at J to 3 bases, leaving 13 bases not matched to a gene. CDR3 bases: TGCAGCGTTGCTCCGCAATCAGGGGGCGCTGACTATGGCTACACCTTC. Translated: CSVAPQSGGADYGYTF.

The V and J genes are TRBV19 and TRBJ1-5; no clear D. V dropped 0 bases and J dropped 4 bases, with 10 bases sitting between them. Looked up from germline, CDR1 is LNHDA and CDR2 is SQIVND (reference sequence). This CDR3 is 15 amino acids long. This chain's CDR3 is CASSIDPWSNQPQHF. The CDR3 DNA follows: TGTGCCAGTAGTATAGATCCATGGAGTAATCAGCCCCAGCATTTT.

This chain links TRBV10-1 with TRBJ2-1; 7 positions match TRBD2. Germline CDR1 and CDR2: WNHNN and SYGVQD (reference sequence). The CDR3 is 13 residues long. V lost 1 base and J lost 8; bases outside the gene matches: 2. CDR3 protein: CASSELAGDEQFF. The CDR3 region has the DNA TGCGCCAGCAGTGAGTTGGCGGGAGATGAGCAGTTCTTC.

The V call is TRBV4-3, the J call TRBJ2-1, with TRBD2 identical over 8 bases. V was clipped by 4 bases and J by 3 bases; unmatched bases: 11. Germline V CDR1 and CDR2: LGHNA, YSLEER. CDR3 length: 17 residues. The CDR3 loop reads CASSPGGVAGYYNEQFF. DNA for the CDR3: TGCGCCAGCAGCCCTGGGGGGGTAGCGGGATACTACAATGAGCAGTTCTTC.

The chain combines TRBV4-3 with TRBJ1-6, with D perhaps TRBD1 (5 bases). V lost 1 base to trimming and J lost 10 bases, with 14 bases between them. This CDR3 is 15 amino acids long. CDR1 LGHNA and CDR2 YSLEER come from the germline V gene. The CDR3 sequence: CASSQVEGGGSPLHF. The CDR3 DNA follows: TGCGCCAGCAGCCAAGTGGAGGGCGGGGGATCACCCCTCCACTTT.

V and J are TRBV12-5 and TRBJ1-1, with TRBD1 matching over 10 bases. The CDR3 is 17 amino acids. J gave up 3 bases and V 2 bases, and 9 bases lay outside the gene matches. Germline V lookup: CDR1 LGHNT, CDR2 FRNRAP. This CDR3 is CASGLPHGTGADTEAFF. The CDR3 DNA sequence: TGTGCTAGTGGTTTGCCGCACGGGACAGGGGCGGACACTGAAGCTTTCTTT.

This clone was picked up one time. The rearrangement links TRBV13 to TRBJ2-1, with a weak D call TRBD2 (6 bases). This CDR3 has 13 residues. V dropped 6 bases and J dropped 6 bases, with 12 bases sitting between them. The germline V gene encodes CDR1 PRHDT and CDR2 FYEKMQ (reference sequence). The CDR3 loop reads CASSYGSGNEQFF. The CDR3 coding sequence is TGTGCCAGCAGTTACGGGAGTGGCAATGAGCAGTTCTTC.

The chain carries TRBV7-8 and TRBJ2-3; 9 bases line up with TRBD1. This CDR3 spans 16 amino acids. The V and J ends lost 0 bases and 5 bases, in that order; junction bases with no gene match: 6. Looked up from germline, CDR1 is SGHVS and CDR2 is FQNEAQ. The CDR3 is CASSLAGQGLGDTQYF. Here the CDR3 DNA reads TGTGCCAGCAGCTTAGCGGGACAGGGTCTGGGAGATACGCAGTATTTT.

The chain couples TRBV11-2 to TRBJ2-1; a possible D gene is TRBD2 (5 bases). This CDR3 has 12 amino acids. The V gene lost 3 bases and the J gene lost 10 bases, with 10 bases spanning the gap. Germline CDR1 reads SGHAT; CDR2 reads FQNNGV. This chain's CDR3 is CASSFGDLEQFF. CDR3 bases: TGTGCCAGCAGCTTCGGGGATTTAGAGCAGTTCTTC.

This chain connects TRBV7-3 to TRBJ2-5; D uncertain. The V gene lost 2 bases and the J gene lost 5 bases, with 6 bases spanning the gap. Germline CDR1 reads SGHTA; CDR2 reads FQGTGA. This CDR3 has 12 residues. CDR3: CASSLSRETQYF. The DNA for the CDR3 is TGTGCCAGCAGCTTATCCCGGGAGACCCAGTACTTC.

Notes on this clone: This sample also contains other DNA sequences that code for the same CDR3. The chain joins TRBV29-1 to TRBJ2-1; 9 nucleotides line up with TRBD2. V was pared by 4 bases and J by 4 bases, with 2 bases of the junction left unmatched. This CDR3 is built from 13 residues. Germline loops: CDR1 SQVTM, CDR2 ANQGSEA. The CDR3 DNA is TGCAGCGTTGTGCTAGCGGGGTACAATGAGCAGTTCTTC. Protein product: CSVVLAGYNEQFF.

J is TRBJ1-2 and V is TRBV28, with D uncertain. Germline V gene lookup returns CDR1 MDHEN and CDR2 SYDVKM. V was cut by 7 bases and J by 5 bases, with 14 bases left in between. CDR3 size: 13 residues. The CDR3 spells CASTPGFGYGYTF. The CDR3 DNA reads as TGTGCCAGCACTCCCGGGTTCGGTTATGGCTACACCTTC.

The chain links TRBV6-4 to TRBJ2-3; no definite D call. V lost 2 bases and J lost 0, with 6 bases in between. Looked up from germline, CDR1 is MRHNA and CDR2 is SNTAGT. The CDR3 sequence is 14 residues long. The CDR3 spells CASSDGLSTDTQYF. The DNA of the CDR3 is TGTGCCAGCAGTGACGGTTTGAGCACAGATACGCAGTATTTT.